This T cell receptor beta chain was profiled in a study of T cells in Graves' hyperthyroidism and ophthalmopathy. The TCR beta CDR3 regions underwent amplification using RNA transcripts as the source. In the first-round RT-PCR of the TCR CDR3, the HTBI primer set was used. MiXCR, applied by TCRdb to the multiplex PCR reads, yields one record per CDR3 protein. The table includes fewer than 800,000 distinct CDR3 sequences, roughly 15% detected once. CDR1 is SGHRS and CDR2 is YFSETQ in the germline V gene. After removal of 4 bases from V and 2 bases from J, the junction contained 6 bases not matched to a gene. The CDR3 length is 15 residues. The sample holds many counts of this clonotype. Its antigen is undetermined. Study-level findings and limits: The model forecast ophthalmopathy, anticipating it by a median around 6.9 months before onset. Most clonotypes expanded in the thyroid (above 0.001) were also present in blood.

The hyperthyroidism was newly diagnosed and had lasted under 2 months; the patients were aged 18 to 65. Orbital computed tomography and thyroid ultrasound, together with serum TRAb and thyroxine and clinical symptoms, were used for diagnoses. V gene TRBV5-1 combines with J gene TRBJ1-1, with 9 nucleotides matching TRBD1. This TCR derives from a man aged 18 to 30 with Graves' hyperthyroidism. The sample was blood. CDR3 DNA: TGCGCCAGCAGCCCCCCGGGACAGGGAAACACTGAAGCTTTCTTT. This encodes CASSPPGQGNTEAFF.